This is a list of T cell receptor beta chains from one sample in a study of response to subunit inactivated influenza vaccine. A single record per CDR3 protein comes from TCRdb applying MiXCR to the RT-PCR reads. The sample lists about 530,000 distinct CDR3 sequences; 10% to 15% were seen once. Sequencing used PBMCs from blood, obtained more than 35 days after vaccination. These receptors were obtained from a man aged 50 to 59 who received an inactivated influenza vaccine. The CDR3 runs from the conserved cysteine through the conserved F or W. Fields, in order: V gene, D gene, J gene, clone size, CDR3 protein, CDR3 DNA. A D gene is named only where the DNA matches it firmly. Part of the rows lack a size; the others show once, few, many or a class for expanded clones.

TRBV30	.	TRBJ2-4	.	CAWSFGGTKNIQYF	TGTGCCTGGAGTTTCGGGGGAACCAAAAACATTCAGTACTTC
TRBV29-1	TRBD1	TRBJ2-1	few	CSVAGQGAPVQQFF	TGCAGCGTTGCTGGACAGGGGGCGCCGGTCCAGCAGTTCTTC
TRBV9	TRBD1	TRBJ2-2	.	CASSVTGVTGELFF	TGTGCCAGCAGCGTAACAGGGGTTACCGGGGAGCTGTTTTTT
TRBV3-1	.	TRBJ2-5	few	CASSQGLGQETQYF	TGTGCCAGCAGCCAAGGATTGGGGCAAGAGACCCAGTACTTC
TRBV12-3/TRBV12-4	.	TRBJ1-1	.	CASSQGLPNTEAFF	TGTGCCAGCAGTCAGGGACTCCCGAACACTGAAGCTTTCTTT
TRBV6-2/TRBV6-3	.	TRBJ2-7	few	CASGRAGYEQYF	TGTGCCAGCGGAAGGGCAGGCTACGAGCAGTACTTC
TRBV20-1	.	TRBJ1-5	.	CSARARENQPQHF	TGCAGTGCTAGGGCCAGGGAAAATCAGCCCCAGCATTTT
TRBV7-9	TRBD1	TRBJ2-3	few	CASEGATDTQYF	TGTGCCAGCGAGGGGGCGACAGATACGCAGTATTTT
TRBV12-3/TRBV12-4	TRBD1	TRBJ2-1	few	CASSWDRGLNEQFF	TGTGCCAGCAGTTGGGACAGGGGGTTAAATGAGCAGTTCTTC
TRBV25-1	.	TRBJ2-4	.	CANSEFGRDIQYF	TGTGCCAACAGTGAATTCGGCCGTGACATTCAGTACTTC
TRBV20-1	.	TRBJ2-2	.	CSALGQGNTGELFF	TGCAGTGCCCTGGGGCAGGGGAACACCGGGGAGCTGTTTTTT
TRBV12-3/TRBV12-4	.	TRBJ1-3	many	CASSFRDSGNTIYF	TGTGCCAGCAGTTTTAGGGACTCTGGAAACACCATATATTTT
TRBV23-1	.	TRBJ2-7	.	CASSPKQGTTYEQYF	TGCGCCAGCAGCCCCAAACAGGGAACCACCTACGAGCAGTACTTC
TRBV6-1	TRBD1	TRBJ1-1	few	CASRTPGQGVPEAFF	TGTGCCAGCAGAACCCCCGGACAGGGCGTTCCTGAAGCTTTCTTT
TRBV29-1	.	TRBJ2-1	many	CSVEGGISYNEQFF	TGCAGCGTTGAAGGCGGTATCTCCTACAATGAGCAGTTCTTC
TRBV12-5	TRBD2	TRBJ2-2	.	CASGLVLCTSGGHTGELFF	TGTGCTAGTGGTTTGGTACTATGTACTAGCGGGGGGCACACCGGGGAGCTGTTTTTT
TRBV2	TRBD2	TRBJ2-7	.	CASSAGLAGAYEQYF	TGTGCCAGCAGTGCGGGACTAGCGGGAGCTTACGAGCAGTACTTC
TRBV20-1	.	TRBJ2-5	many	CSALRLEETQYF	TGCAGTGCTCTCCGACTAGAAGAGACCCAGTACTTC
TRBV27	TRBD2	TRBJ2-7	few	CASSLLAGGSPYEQYF	TGTGCCAGCAGTTTACTAGCGGGAGGGAGCCCCTACGAGCAGTACTTC
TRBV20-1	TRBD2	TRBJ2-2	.	CSASPLAAGELFF	TGCAGTGCTAGCCCTCTAGCGGCCGGGGAGCTGTTTTTT
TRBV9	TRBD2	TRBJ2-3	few	CASSVGGRHTDTQYF	TGTGCCAGCAGCGTCGGCGGGAGACACACAGATACGCAGTATTTT
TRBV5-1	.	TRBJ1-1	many	CASSFTGAEAFF	TGCGCCAGCAGCTTCACGGGGGCGGAAGCTTTCTTT
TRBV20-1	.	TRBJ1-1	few	CSAKVGAANTEAFF	TGCAGTGCTAAGGTTGGGGCAGCGAACACTGAAGCTTTCTTT
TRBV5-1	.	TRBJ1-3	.	CASSVEGAGNTIYF	TGCGCCAGCAGCGTGGAGGGGGCTGGAAACACCATATATTTT
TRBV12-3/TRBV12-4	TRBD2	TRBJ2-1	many	CASRRLAGGYNEQFF	TGTGCCAGCAGAAGACTAGCGGGAGGGTACAATGAGCAGTTCTTC
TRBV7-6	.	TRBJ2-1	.	CASSAGTQDNEQFF	TGTGCCAGCAGCGCCGGGACACAGGACAATGAGCAGTTCTTC
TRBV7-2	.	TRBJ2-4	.	CASSLDPGVIQYF	TGTGCCAGCAGCTTAGATCCAGGGGTCATTCAGTACTTC
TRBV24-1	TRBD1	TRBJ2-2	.	CATSDIYRGSGELFF	TGTGCCACCAGTGATATCTACAGGGGGTCCGGGGAGCTGTTTTTT
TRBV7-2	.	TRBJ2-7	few	CASSSLTDPYEQYF	TGTGCCAGCAGCTCCCTGACAGATCCCTACGAGCAGTACTTC
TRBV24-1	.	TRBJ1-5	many	CATSRTDANQPQHF	TGTGCCACCTCACGGACAGACGCCAATCAGCCCCAGCATTTT
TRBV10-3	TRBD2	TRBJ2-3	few	CAISEPSGRDTQYF	TGTGCCATCAGTGAGCCTAGCGGGAGAGATACGCAGTATTTT
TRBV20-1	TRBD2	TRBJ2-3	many	CSARVGSGTDTQYF	TGCAGTGCTAGAGTGGGTAGCGGGACAGATACGCAGTATTTT
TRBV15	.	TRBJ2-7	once	CATSMGPGEQYF	TGTGCCACCAGCATGGGCCCCGGCGAGCAGTACTTC
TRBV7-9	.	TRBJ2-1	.	CASSLSSYYNEQFF	TGTGCCAGCAGCTTGAGTAGCTACTACAATGAGCAGTTCTTC
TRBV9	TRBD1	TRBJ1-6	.	CASSVDWDSNSPLHF	TGTGCCAGCAGCGTAGATTGGGACAGTAATTCACCCCTCCACTTT
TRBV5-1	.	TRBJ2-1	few	CASSLTVGDEQFF	TGCGCCAGCAGCTTAACCGTTGGGGATGAGCAGTTCTTC
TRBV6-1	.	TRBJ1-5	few	CASRQRGSNQPQHF	TGTGCCAGCAGGCAAAGGGGTAGCAATCAGCCCCAGCATTTT
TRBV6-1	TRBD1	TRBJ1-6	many	CASRRPGQPHNSPLHF	TGTGCCAGCAGAAGACCGGGACAGCCTCATAATTCACCCCTCCACTTT
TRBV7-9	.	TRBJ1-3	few	CASSLVANTIYF	TGTGCCAGCAGCTTAGTAGCAAACACCATATATTTT
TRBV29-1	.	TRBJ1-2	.	CSGGVSNYGYTF	TGCAGCGGTGGGGTTTCTAACTATGGCTACACCTTC
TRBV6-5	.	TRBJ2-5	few	CASSYRGTALQETQYF	TGTGCCAGCAGTTACCGGGGGACAGCACTCCAAGAGACCCAGTACTTC
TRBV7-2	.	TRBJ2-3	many	CASSPRDTQYF	TGTGCCAGCAGTCCTCGGGATACGCAGTATTTT
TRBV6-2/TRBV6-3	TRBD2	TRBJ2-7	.	CATSLAGDSYEQYF	TGTGCCACCAGCCTAGCGGGAGATTCCTACGAGCAGTACTTC
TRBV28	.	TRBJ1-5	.	CASSGGTQPQHF	TGTGCCAGCAGTGGGGGTACTCAGCCCCAGCATTTT
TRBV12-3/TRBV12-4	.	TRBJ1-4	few	CASSLGSVEKLFF	TGTGCCAGCAGTTTGGGTTCGGTAGAAAAACTGTTTTTT
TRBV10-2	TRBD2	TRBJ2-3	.	CASSDPGTSGKRATDTQYF	TGCGCCAGCAGTGACCCCGGGACTAGCGGGAAGAGGGCCACAGATACGCAGTATTTT
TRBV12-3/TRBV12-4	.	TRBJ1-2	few	CASSFRSSPYGYTF	TGTGCCAGCAGTTTTCGGTCCAGTCCCTATGGCTACACCTTC
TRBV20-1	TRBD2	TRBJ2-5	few	CSATGTSGGQGTQYF	TGCAGTGCAACCGGGACTAGCGGGGGGCAGGGGACCCAGTACTTC
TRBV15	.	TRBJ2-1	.	CATSYRGGPYNEQFF	TGTGCCACCAGCTACAGGGGGGGCCCCTACAATGAGCAGTTCTTC
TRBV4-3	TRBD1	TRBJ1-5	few	CASSPSTGRNQPQHF	TGCGCCAGCAGCCCTTCGACAGGGAGAAATCAGCCCCAGCATTTT
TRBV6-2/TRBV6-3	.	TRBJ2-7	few	CASRSTGREQYF	TGTGCCAGCAGGTCGACAGGGAGGGAGCAGTACTTC
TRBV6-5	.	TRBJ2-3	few	CASSYDGSGTDTQYF	TGTGCCAGCAGTTACGATGGCAGCGGCACAGATACGCAGTATTTT
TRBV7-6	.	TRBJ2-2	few	CASSPRTAEGELFF	TGTGCCAGCAGCCCAAGGACAGCCGAGGGGGAGCTGTTTTTT
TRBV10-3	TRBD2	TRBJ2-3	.	CAISATRLAGPDTQYF	TGTGCCATCAGTGCCACGAGACTAGCGGGACCAGATACGCAGTATTTT
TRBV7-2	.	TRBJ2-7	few	CASGQLADRAYEQYF	TGTGCCAGCGGACAGCTAGCGGACAGAGCCTACGAGCAGTACTTC
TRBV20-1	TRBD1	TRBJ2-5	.	CSVNRGSQETQYF	TGCAGTGTCAACAGGGGGAGCCAAGAGACCCAGTACTTC
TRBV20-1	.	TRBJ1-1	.	CSARDRWRFSYTEAFF	TGCAGTGCTAGAGATCGTTGGCGGTTTTCTTACACTGAAGCTTTCTTT